The 19 T cell receptor beta chains listed next were all sequenced from one sample in a study of blood T cell repertoires in COVID-19. Measured with immunoSEQ multiplex PCR; TCRdb has only the in-frame clones, and not every one. The top ten clones hold around 5.9% of a sample with approximately 58,000 clones, 80% to 90% of them seen once. The specimen sequenced was peripheral blood. Receptors were obtained from a woman aged 60-75 years with acute or convalescent COVID-19.

The chain has TRBV5-6 and TRBJ1-1; 8 nucleotides line up with TRBD1. Germline-derived CDR1 and CDR2 are SGHDT and YYEEEE. Losses at the gene ends were 4 bases for V and 3 bases for J; bases not matched to a gene: 11. The CDR3 is 16 amino acids. CDR3 protein: CASSGWQGAWDTEAFF. The DNA of the CDR3 is TGTGCCAGCAGCGGGTGGCAGGGGGCTTGGGACACTGAAGCTTTCTTT.

The V call is TRBV24-1, the J call TRBJ1-4; D is possibly TRBD1 (5 bases). The CDR3 runs 15 residues. The V and J ends lost 3 bases and 7 bases respectively, with 14 bases between them. Germline loops: CDR1 KGHDR, CDR2 SFDVKD. CDR3 in amino acids: CATSDVRDGGEKLFF. For the CDR3, the DNA is TGTGCCACCAGTGATGTGCGGGATGGGGGTGAAAAACTGTTTTTT.

This chain uses TRBV24-1 with TRBJ2-1, with 10 bases matching TRBD2. The CDR3 has 14 amino acids. Trimming took 6 bases from V and 7 from J; bases not matched to a gene: 5. Germline V gene data show CDR1 as KGHDR and CDR2 as SFDVKD. The CDR3 DNA follows: TGTGCCACCAGTAGTAGCGGGGGGAGGAATGAGCAGTTCTTC. Amino acids: CATSSSGGRNEQFF.

V usage is TRBV3-1 (or the pseudogene TRBV3-2) and J usage is TRBJ2-7, with D perhaps TRBD1 (5 bases). Trimming removed 1 base from V and 5 bases from J, with 6 bases in between. The CDR3 runs 12 residues. Per germline, CDR1 LGHDT and CDR2 YNNKEL (reference sequence). CDR3 coding DNA: TGTGCCAGCAGCCAAGGGACAAACGAGCAGTACTTC. Its translation is CASSQGTNEQYF.

The genes are TRBV7-3 and TRBJ2-4; D gene ambiguous. Germline V gene sequence: CDR1 SGHTA, CDR2 FQGTGA. This CDR3 comprises 15 residues. The germline V and J ends were trimmed by 2 bases and 2 bases, with 10 bases remaining between them. The CDR3 DNA follows: TGTGCCAGCAGCTTAGCACGGGTTTCCAAAAACATTCAGTACTTC. This translates into CASSLARVSKNIQYF.

This clone appeared a single time. The chain has TRBV6-5 and TRBJ2-6; D possibly corresponds to TRBD2 (6 bases). The CDR3 is 15 residues long. Between the trimmed V and J ends, which lost 6 bases and 1 base, there was a span of 10 bases. Germline CDR1 and CDR2: MNHEY and SVGAGI. The CDR3 DNA is TGTGCCAGCAGCGCGGAGGGATCTGGGGCCAACGTCCTGACTTTC. Protein: CASSAEGSGANVLTF.

The chain links TRBV12-3 or TRBV12-4 to TRBJ1-1; D uncertain. This CDR3 has 13 residues. V was trimmed by 3 bases and J by 4 bases, leaving 9 bases between them. In DNA form, the CDR3 reads TGTGCCAGCAGTTTGGAGGGAAGCACTGAAGCTTTCTTT. This encodes CASSLEGSTEAFF.

In its sample, this clone was seen a few times. J is TRBJ2-3 and V is TRBV6-2 or TRBV6-3, with 9 bases aligning to TRBD2. V lost 6 bases to trimming and J lost 2 bases; unmatched junction nucleotides: 15. The CDR3 has 18 residues. CDR1 MNHEY and CDR2 SVGEGT come from the germline V gene. CDR3 sequence: CASSPLRGAGGYTDTQYF. The CDR3 nucleotides read TGTGCCAGCAGCCCCCTCCGGGGTGCGGGGGGGTACACAGATACGCAGTATTTT.

The table lists this clone with a count of one. The chain joins TRBV6-1 to TRBJ2-7; D might be TRBD2 (5 bases). Germline CDR1 MNHNS, CDR2 SASEGT. The CDR3 runs to 14 residues. V dropped 3 bases and J dropped 7 bases, with 16 bases sitting between them. CDR3 protein: CASSDVVPPGEQYF. Written as DNA, the CDR3 is TGTGCCAGCAGTGATGTGGTTCCCCCGGGGGAGCAGTACTTC.

V usage is TRBV6-5 and J usage is TRBJ1-5; D not resolved. The CDR3 extends over 13 amino acids. Trimming shortened V by 8 bases and J by 1 base, and 9 bases separated the two germline ends. The germline gives CDR1 MNHEY, CDR2 SVGAGI. The CDR3 protein is CASPRGSNQPQHF. The CDR3 nucleotides read TGTGCCAGCCCTAGAGGCAGCAATCAGCCCCAGCATTTT.

This chain connects TRBV5-1 to TRBJ1-1, with 7 positions matching TRBD1. V was pared by 7 bases and J by 2 bases, with 5 bases of the junction left unmatched. CDR3 size: 13 residues. Germline V gene lookup returns CDR1 SGHRS and CDR2 YFSETQ. CDR3 coding DNA: TGCGCCAGCGGCGGGACAGTCAACACTGAAGCTTTCTTT. Translated, it gives CASGGTVNTEAFF.

This clone was counted between two and nine times. This sequence joins TRBV24-1 and TRBJ1-5; D gene ambiguous. Trimming stripped 4 bases from V and 9 bases from J, with 9 bases between. The CDR3 extends over 12 amino acids. CDR1 is KGHDR and CDR2 is SFDVKD in the germline V gene. The CDR3, as DNA: TGTGCCACCAGTGAACCCCCCGGGCCCCAGCATTTT. This gives the protein CATSEPPGPQHF.

V and J are TRBV29-1 and TRBJ1-5, with TRBD1 as a possible D gene (5 bases). V was pared by 7 bases and J by 3 bases, with 10 bases between. Germline CDR1 is SQVTM and CDR2 is ANQGSEA. The CDR3 has 12 residues. The CDR3 protein is CSASGVNQPQHF. The CDR3 nucleotides read TGCAGCGCCTCGGGGGTCAATCAGCCCCAGCATTTT.

The chain joins TRBV28 to TRBJ2-3; TRBD2 is a possible D gene (6 bases). Between the trimmed V and J ends, which lost 5 bases and 4 bases, there was a span of 13 bases. The CDR3 extends over 14 amino acids. Per germline, CDR1 MDHEN and CDR2 SYDVKM. The CDR3 DNA reads TGTGCCAGCAGTCCCGGGGGTCAGGCAGATACGCAGTATTTT. This sequence encodes CASSPGGQADTQYF.

The chain is built from TRBV5-6 and TRBJ1-1, with a weak D call TRBD1 (6 bases). CDR1 and CDR2 from the germline V gene are SGHDT and YYEEEE. Trimming left V 0 bases short and J 0 bases short, with 15 bases between. This CDR3 has 17 amino acids. This CDR3 reads CASSLAGRQAMNTEAFF. The CDR3 bases are TGTGCCAGCAGCTTGGCTGGGAGACAGGCCATGAACACTGAAGCTTTCTTT.

The V and J genes are TRBV2 and TRBJ2-3; TRBD2 might be the D (6 bases). V shed 7 bases and J shed 4 bases, with 15 bases lying between them. This CDR3 is 14 amino acids long. Germline V gene sequence: CDR1 SNHLY, CDR2 FYNNEI. The CDR3 spells CASTLSGGADTQYF. The CDR3 bases are TGTGCCAGCACCCTTAGCGGAGGGGCAGATACGCAGTATTTT.

The genes are TRBV7-9 and TRBJ1-2, with D possibly TRBD1 on 6 matching bases. Deletions cut 4 bases from V and 6 bases from J, with 15 bases between. Per the germline V gene, CDR1 is SEHNR and CDR2 is FQNEAQ (reference sequence). The CDR3 length is 14 residues. CDR3 in amino acids: CASSYTGGSDGYTF. DNA of the CDR3: TGTGCCAGCAGCTACACGGGGGGCTCGGATGGCTACACCTTC.

The chain is built from TRBV6-1 and TRBJ2-7; 8 bases line up with TRBD1. This CDR3 has 18 residues. Trimming took 4 bases from V and 4 from J; bases not matched to a gene: 18. Germline CDR1 and CDR2: MNHNS and SASEGT. The DNA for the CDR3 is TGTGCCAGCAGTGCGCGCGCCCTAATCCGGGACAGGATGTACGAGCAGTACTTC. It yields the protein CASSARALIRDRMYEQYF.

V gene TRBV6-5 combines with J gene TRBJ1-1, with 7 bases fitting TRBD1. The V gene's germline CDR1 is MNHEY and CDR2 SVGAGI. The CDR3 runs 12 residues. V lost 6 bases to trimming and J lost 4 bases; unmatched junction nucleotides: 2. The CDR3 DNA sequence: TGTGCCAGCAGCGACAGGGCCACTGAAGCTTTCTTT. Protein sequence: CASSDRATEAFF.